A single sample gave rise to the 17 T cell receptor beta chains below, sequenced in a study of cytomegalovirus exposure and HLA in healthy donors. The PCR employed 60 Vbeta primers together with 13 Jbeta primers. Here immunoSEQ multiplex PCR was the method, and the copy in TCRdb shows in-frame clones only, minus some. Its listing shows over 150,000 clones. The material sequenced was PBMCs. The receptor set was obtained from a boy aged 5 to 17 in good health and CMV-seronegative.

This chain uses TRBV27 with TRBJ1-1; D remains unclear. V shed 6 bases and J shed 0 bases, with 8 bases lying between them. Germline CDR1 MNHEY, CDR2 SMNVEV (reference sequence). CDR3 length: 13 residues. CDR3 in amino acids: CASRFLMNTEAFF. CDR3 DNA: TGTGCCAGCAGGTTTCTTATGAACACTGAAGCTTTCTTT.

This chain links TRBV7-6 with TRBJ2-2; D gene ambiguous. Germline-derived CDR1 and CDR2 are SGHVS and FNYEAQ. The CDR3 contains 14 residues. The V gene lost 4 bases and the J gene lost 1 base, with 7 bases spanning the gap. CDR3 residues: CASSSPRNTGELFF. DNA for the CDR3: TGTGCCAGCAGCTCCCCGAGGAACACCGGGGAGCTGTTTTTT.

This chain links TRBV27 with TRBJ2-7; D might be TRBD1 (6 bases). Trimming removed 3 bases at V and 6 bases at J, with 15 bases between. This CDR3 is built from 14 residues. The germline gives CDR1 MNHEY, CDR2 SMNVEV (reference sequence). This CDR3 is CASSFWQGNLEQYF. CDR3 nucleotide sequence: TGTGCCAGCAGTTTTTGGCAGGGGAACCTCGAGCAGTACTTC.

On this clone itself: The CDR3 does not close with the conserved phenylalanine or tryptophan, likely indicating a read error. The rearrangement links TRBV5-1 to TRBJ1-5; TRBD1 agrees at 7 bases. V lost 2 bases, J lost 3 bases, and 8 bases stayed unmatched. The CDR3 contains 16 residues. Germline V lookup: CDR1 SGHRS, CDR2 YFSETQ. This CDR3 is CASSLVGQNINQPQHS. The DNA of the CDR3 is TGCGCCAGCAGCTTAGTGGGACAGAATATCAATCAGCCCCAGCATTCT.

This chain links TRBV27 with TRBJ1-4; TRBD1 matches at 9 bases. J lost 8 bases, V lost 6 bases, and 10 bases had no gene match. The CDR3 consists of 15 residues. Germline V lookup: CDR1 MNHEY, CDR2 SMNVEV (reference sequence). The CDR3 nucleotides read TGTGCCAGCAGGAGCCGGGACAGGGATTGGGAAAAACTGTTTTTT. It encodes CASRSRDRDWEKLFF.

This rearrangement joins TRBV25-1 to TRBJ2-7, with D perhaps TRBD1 (5 bases). The germline V and J ends were trimmed by 5 bases and 3 bases, with 14 bases remaining between them. CDR1 MGHDK and CDR2 SYGVNS come from the germline V gene. CDR3 length equals 14 residues. The CDR3 loop is CASSLDTSLYEQYF. CDR3 nucleotide sequence: TGTGCCAGCAGTCTGGACACCTCGCTCTACGAGCAGTACTTC.

V is TRBV6-1 and J is TRBJ1-5, with D hard to call. Germline V gives CDR1 MNHNS, CDR2 SASEGT. V lost 3 bases to trimming and J lost 6 bases, with 18 bases between them. The CDR3 sequence is 16 residues long. As DNA, the CDR3 is TGTGCCAGCAGTGATTTTGAGTGGGCCCTCGGTCAGCCCCAGCATTTT. Translation gives CASSDFEWALGQPQHF.

Comment on this clone: Other DNA sequences in the sample encode the same CDR3. The V and J genes are TRBV6-1 and TRBJ1-4; the match to TRBD1 covers 8 bases. With 6 bases clipped from V and 8 bases from J, the junction kept 5 bases outside the gene matches. The CDR3 length is 13 residues. Germline CDR1 MNHNS, CDR2 SASEGT. Here the CDR3 reads CASSKTGDEKLFF. The CDR3 coding sequence is TGTGCCAGCAGCAAGACAGGGGACGAAAAACTGTTTTTT.

The V gene is TRBV27, the J gene TRBJ2-5; D gene uncertain. The CDR3 is made up of 14 amino acids. The germline V gene has CDR1 MNHEY and CDR2 SMNVEV (reference sequence). Trimming pared 4 bases from V and 6 bases from J, leaving 15 bases between. As DNA, the CDR3 is TGTGCCAGCAGTTCCGGCCTAGATGTGAAGACCCAGTACTTC. Translating it yields CASSSGLDVKTQYF.

CDR3 DNA sequence: TGTGCCACCCTCGGGGATACATCCCACGAGCAGTACTTC. It specifies CATLGDTSHEQYF. The V and J genes are TRBV19 and TRBJ2-7; tentatively, D is TRBD2 (5 bases). Trimming removed 10 bases from V and 5 bases from J, with 18 bases in between. This CDR3 is built from 13 residues. In germline, CDR1 is LNHDA, CDR2 SQIVND (reference sequence).

This sequence joins TRBV2 and TRBJ1-6, with 8 bases matching TRBD1. The V segment lost 2 bases and the J segment 10 bases; nucleotides outside the gene matches: 4. Germline V gene sequence: CDR1 SNHLY, CDR2 FYNNEI. The CDR3 consists of 14 residues. The CDR3 loop is CASSETTGVSPLHF. The CDR3, as DNA: TGTGCCAGCAGTGAAACGACAGGGGTCTCACCCCTCCACTTT.

This chain uses TRBV27 with TRBJ1-2; D ambiguous. Trimming took 8 bases from V and 4 from J, leaving 11 bases between them. The CDR3 runs 12 residues. CDR1 MNHEY and CDR2 SMNVEV come from the germline V gene (reference sequence). CDR3 DNA sequence: TGTGCCAGCGGAGACGGTCCCTATGGCTACACCTTC. It yields the protein CASGDGPYGYTF.

The chain recombines TRBV10-3 with TRBJ2-5, with 12 bases matching TRBD2. The trim removed 6 bases at V and 6 bases at J, leaving 5 bases unmatched. Germline V gene sequence: CDR1 ENHRY, CDR2 SYGVKD. CDR3 size: 14 residues. CDR3 DNA: TGTGCCATCAGATCTAGCGGGGGGGAAAAGACCCAGTACTTC. Protein: CAIRSSGGEKTQYF.

The chain links TRBV28 to TRBJ1-1; perhaps TRBD1 as D (5 bases). The CDR3 totals 14 residues. The germline V and J ends were trimmed by 10 bases and 4 bases, with 19 bases remaining between them. The V gene's germline CDR1 is MDHEN and CDR2 SYDVKM. The chain's CDR3 is CATHRGGDGTEAFF. CDR3 coding DNA: TGTGCCACCCACCGGGGGGGGGATGGCACTGAAGCTTTCTTT.

This chain connects TRBV7-2 to TRBJ2-3, with 9 positions matching TRBD1. The CDR3 length is 16 residues. V trimming: 5 bases; J trimming: 2 bases; junction bases outside the gene matches: 8. CDR1 SGHTA and CDR2 FQGNSA come from the germline V gene. The CDR3 bases are TGTGCCAGCAGCCAGACAGGGGGTCCCGTCACAGATACGCAGTATTTT. Protein sequence: CASSQTGGPVTDTQYF. The full variable domain, in which reference TRBV7-2 and TRBJ2-3 provide the parts outside the CDR3, is GAGVSQSPSNKVTEKGKDVELRCDPISGHTALYWYRQSLGQGLEFLIYFQGNSAPDKSGLPSDRFSAERTGGSVSTLTIQRTQQEDSAVYLCASSQTGGPVTDTQYFGPGTRLTVL.

The chain couples TRBV5-6 to TRBJ2-2, with 12 bases that match TRBD2. Germline V CDR1 and CDR2: SGHDT, YYEEEE. V shed 3 bases and J 5 bases; nucleotides not matched to a gene: 5. This CDR3 comprises 16 residues. The CDR3 DNA reads TGTGCCAGCAGCTCATGGACTAGCGGGGCAACCGGGGAGCTGTTTTTT. This codes for CASSSWTSGATGELFF.

The V and J genes are TRBV5-5 and TRBJ2-3, with 8 bases identical to TRBD2. The CDR3 loop spans 17 amino acids. The V gene end was trimmed by 0 bases and the J gene end by 4 bases; junction bases not matched to a gene: 10. The germline V gene has CDR1 SGHKS and CDR2 YYEKEE (reference sequence). CDR3 amino acids: CASSLAGGGGPSDTQYF. CDR3 coding DNA: TGTGCCAGCAGCTTGGCCGGGGGGGGTGGTCCGTCAGATACGCAGTATTTT.